This T cell receptor (beta chain) was documented in a study of T-cell reconstitution after alpha-beta-depleted transplantation in children. Overall study results and limits: T-cell counts and diversity at one year following transplant were attributed mainly to newly produced T cells. Where alpha-beta T cells came from about two months after transplant was reportedly several hundred expanded graft clones. Diversity of TCRbeta at day 60 was high in some patients, arising from surviving recipient T cells and thymic progenitors.

To note about this clonotype: Its antigen is unknown. The CDR3 ends on some other residue instead of the conserved phenylalanine or tryptophan, so this is likely a read error.

The CDR3 sequence is 15 residues long. Germline CDR1 SGHRS, CDR2 YFSETQ. V lost 3 bases to trimming and J lost 1 base; unmatched junction nucleotides: 3. Researchers prepared the TCRbeta library using unique molecular identifiers, the study reports. TCRdb processed the PCR reads anew with MiXCR; each CDR3 protein has one entry. The sample includes some 300,000 distinct CDR3 sequences, roughly 7.8% of them seen just once. Sequencing was performed on peripheral blood, taken 360 days after TCRalphabeta/CD19-depleted stem cell transplant. The source is a female patient aged 2-9 years who had a stem cell transplant for Fanconi anemia, so the T cells may come from the graft donor. V is TRBV5-1 and J is TRBJ2-3, with 9 bases matching TRBD2. CDR3 in DNA: TGCGCCAGCAGCTCGGGACTAGCCGGCACAGATACGCAGTATTAT. This codes for CASSSGLAGTDTQYY.